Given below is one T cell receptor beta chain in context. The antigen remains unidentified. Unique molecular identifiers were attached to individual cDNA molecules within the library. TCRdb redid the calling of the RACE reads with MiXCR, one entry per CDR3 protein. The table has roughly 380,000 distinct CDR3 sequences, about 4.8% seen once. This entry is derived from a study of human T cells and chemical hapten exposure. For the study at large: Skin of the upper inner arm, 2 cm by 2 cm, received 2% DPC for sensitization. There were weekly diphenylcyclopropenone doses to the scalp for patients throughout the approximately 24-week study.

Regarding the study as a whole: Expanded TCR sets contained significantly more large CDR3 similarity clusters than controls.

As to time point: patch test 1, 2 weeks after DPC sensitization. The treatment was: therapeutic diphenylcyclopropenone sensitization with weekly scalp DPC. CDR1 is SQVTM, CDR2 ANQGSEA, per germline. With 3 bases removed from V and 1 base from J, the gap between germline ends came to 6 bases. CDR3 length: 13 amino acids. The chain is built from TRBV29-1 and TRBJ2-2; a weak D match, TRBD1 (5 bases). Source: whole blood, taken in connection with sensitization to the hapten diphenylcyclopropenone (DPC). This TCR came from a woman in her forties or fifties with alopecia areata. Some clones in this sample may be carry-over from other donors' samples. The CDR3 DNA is TGCAGCGTTGACCAGGGGAACACCGGGGAGCTGTTTTTT. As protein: CSVDQGNTGELFF.